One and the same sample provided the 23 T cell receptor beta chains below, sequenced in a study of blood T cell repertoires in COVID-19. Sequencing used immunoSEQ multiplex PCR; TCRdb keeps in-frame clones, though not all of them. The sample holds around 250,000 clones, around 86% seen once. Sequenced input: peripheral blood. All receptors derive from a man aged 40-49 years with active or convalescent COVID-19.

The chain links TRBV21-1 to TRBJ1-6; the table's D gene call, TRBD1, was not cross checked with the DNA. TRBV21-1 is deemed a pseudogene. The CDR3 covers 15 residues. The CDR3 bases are TGTGCCAGCAGCAAAGCCGTCAGGGGTGATTCACCCCTCCACTTT. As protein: CASSKAVRGDSPLHF.

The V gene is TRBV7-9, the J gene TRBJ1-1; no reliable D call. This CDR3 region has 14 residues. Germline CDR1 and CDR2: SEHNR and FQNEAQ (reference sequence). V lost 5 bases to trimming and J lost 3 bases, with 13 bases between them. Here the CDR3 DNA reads TGTGCCAGCAGCCTGAGGGAGGAGGACACTGAAGCTTTCTTT. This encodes CASSLREEDTEAFF.

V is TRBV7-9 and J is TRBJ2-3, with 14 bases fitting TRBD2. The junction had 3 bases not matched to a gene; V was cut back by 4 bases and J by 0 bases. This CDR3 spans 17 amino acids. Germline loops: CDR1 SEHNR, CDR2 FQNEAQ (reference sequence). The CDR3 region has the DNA TGTGCCAGCAGCTCATGGACTAGCGGGGGGAGCACAGATACGCAGTATTTT. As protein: CASSSWTSGGSTDTQYF.

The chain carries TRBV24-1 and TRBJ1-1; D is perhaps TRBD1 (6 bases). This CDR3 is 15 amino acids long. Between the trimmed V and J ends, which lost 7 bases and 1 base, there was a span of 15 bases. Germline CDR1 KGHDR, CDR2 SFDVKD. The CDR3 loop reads CATRAQGFGNTEAFF. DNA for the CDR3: TGTGCCACCAGAGCTCAGGGGTTTGGGAACACTGAAGCTTTCTTT.

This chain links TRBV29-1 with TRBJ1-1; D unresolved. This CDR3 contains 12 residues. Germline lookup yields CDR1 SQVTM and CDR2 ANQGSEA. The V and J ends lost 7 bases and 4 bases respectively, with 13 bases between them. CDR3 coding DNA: TGCAGCGCTACTCCCGGGTCCACTGAAGCTTTCTTT. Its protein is CSATPGSTEAFF.

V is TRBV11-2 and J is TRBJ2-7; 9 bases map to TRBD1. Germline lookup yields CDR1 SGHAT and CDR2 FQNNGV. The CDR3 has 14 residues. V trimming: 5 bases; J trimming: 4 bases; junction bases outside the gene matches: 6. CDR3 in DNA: TGTGCCAGCAGCCTTACAGGGGGCGAATACGAGCAGTACTTC. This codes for CASSLTGGEYEQYF.

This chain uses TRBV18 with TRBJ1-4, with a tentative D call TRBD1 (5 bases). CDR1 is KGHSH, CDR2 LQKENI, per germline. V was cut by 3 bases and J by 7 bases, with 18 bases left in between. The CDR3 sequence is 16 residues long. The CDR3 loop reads CASSPGMGSGGEKLFF. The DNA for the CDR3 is TGTGCCAGCTCACCCGGTATGGGGTCCGGGGGTGAAAAACTGTTTTTT.

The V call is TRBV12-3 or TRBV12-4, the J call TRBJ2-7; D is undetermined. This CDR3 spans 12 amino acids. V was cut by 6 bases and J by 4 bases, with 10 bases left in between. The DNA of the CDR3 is TGTGCCAGCAGCCCCTACAGTTACGAGCAGTACTTC. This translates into CASSPYSYEQYF.

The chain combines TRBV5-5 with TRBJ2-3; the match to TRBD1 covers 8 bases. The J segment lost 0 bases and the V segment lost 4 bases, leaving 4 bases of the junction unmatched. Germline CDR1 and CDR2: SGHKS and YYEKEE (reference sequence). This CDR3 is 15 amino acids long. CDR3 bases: TGTGCCAGCAGCCCCGGGACAGGCAGCACAGATACGCAGTATTTT. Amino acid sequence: CASSPGTGSTDTQYF.

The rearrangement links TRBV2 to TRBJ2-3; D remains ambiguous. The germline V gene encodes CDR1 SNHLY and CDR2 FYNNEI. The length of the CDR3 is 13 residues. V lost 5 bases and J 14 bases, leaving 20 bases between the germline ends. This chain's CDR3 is CASSREPALAGYF. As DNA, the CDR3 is TGTGCCAGCAGTCGAGAACCCGCCCTCGCTGGGTATTTT. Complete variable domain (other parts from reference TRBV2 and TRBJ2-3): EPEVTQTPSHQVTQMGQEVILRCVPISNHLYFYWYRQILGQKVEFLVSFYNNEISEKSEIFDDQFSVERPDGSNFTLKIRSTKLEDSAMYFCASSREPALAGYFGPGTRLTVL.

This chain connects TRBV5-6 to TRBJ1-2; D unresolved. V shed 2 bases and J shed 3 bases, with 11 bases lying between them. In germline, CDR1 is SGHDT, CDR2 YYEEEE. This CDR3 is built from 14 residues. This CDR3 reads CASSFAQVDYGYTF. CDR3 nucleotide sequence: TGTGCCAGCAGCTTCGCGCAGGTTGACTATGGCTACACCTTC.

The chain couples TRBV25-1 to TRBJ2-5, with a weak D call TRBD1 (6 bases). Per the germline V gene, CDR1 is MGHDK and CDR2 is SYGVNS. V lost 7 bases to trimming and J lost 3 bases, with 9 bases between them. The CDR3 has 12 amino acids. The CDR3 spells CASMTGKETQYF. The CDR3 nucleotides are TGTGCCAGCATGACAGGAAAAGAGACCCAGTACTTC.

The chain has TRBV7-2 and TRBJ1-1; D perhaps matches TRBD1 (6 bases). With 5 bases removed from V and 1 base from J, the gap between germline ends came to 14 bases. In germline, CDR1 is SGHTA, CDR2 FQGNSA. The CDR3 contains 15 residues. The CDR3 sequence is CASSQEYRANTEAFF. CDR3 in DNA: TGTGCCAGCAGCCAAGAGTACAGGGCGAACACTGAAGCTTTCTTT.

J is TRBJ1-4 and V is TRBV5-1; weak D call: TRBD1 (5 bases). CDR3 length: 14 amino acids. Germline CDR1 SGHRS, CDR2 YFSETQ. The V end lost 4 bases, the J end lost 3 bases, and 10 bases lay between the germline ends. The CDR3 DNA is TGCGCCAGCAGCACCGGGACTGCTAATGAAAAACTGTTTTTT. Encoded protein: CASSTGTANEKLFF.

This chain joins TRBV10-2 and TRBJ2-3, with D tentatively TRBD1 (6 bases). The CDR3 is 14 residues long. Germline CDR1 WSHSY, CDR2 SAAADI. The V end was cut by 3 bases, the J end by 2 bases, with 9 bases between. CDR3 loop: CASSERQDTDTQYF. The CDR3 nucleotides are TGCGCCAGCAGTGAACGACAGGACACAGATACGCAGTATTTT.

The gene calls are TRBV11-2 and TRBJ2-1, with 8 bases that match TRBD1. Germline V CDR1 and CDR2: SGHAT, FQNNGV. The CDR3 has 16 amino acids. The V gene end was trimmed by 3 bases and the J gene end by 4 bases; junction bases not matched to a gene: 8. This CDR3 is CASSLVSGTGYNEQFF. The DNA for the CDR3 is TGTGCCAGCAGCTTGGTCTCCGGGACAGGTTACAATGAGCAGTTCTTC.

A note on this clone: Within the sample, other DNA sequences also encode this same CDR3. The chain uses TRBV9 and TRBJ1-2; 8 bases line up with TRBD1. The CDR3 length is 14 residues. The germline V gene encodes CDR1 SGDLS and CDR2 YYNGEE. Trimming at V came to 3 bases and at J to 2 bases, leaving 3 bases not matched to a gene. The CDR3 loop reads CASSADRGNYGYTF. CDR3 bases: TGTGCCAGCAGCGCCGACAGGGGAAACTATGGCTACACCTTC.

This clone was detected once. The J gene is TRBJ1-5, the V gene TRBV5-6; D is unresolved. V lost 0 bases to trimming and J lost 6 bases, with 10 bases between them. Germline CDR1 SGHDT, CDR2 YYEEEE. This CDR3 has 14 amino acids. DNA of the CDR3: TGTGCCAGCAGCTTGGGGCGGGGTGGTCAGCCCCAGCATTTT. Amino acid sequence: CASSLGRGGQPQHF.

CDR3 residues: CASSLPGDYGYTF. CDR3 bases: TGTGCCAGCAGCTTGCCAGGTGACTATGGCTACACCTTC. The V and J genes are TRBV5-4 and TRBJ1-2; no definite D call. Trimming removed 1 base from V and 3 bases from J, with 7 bases in between. CDR1 is SGHNT and CDR2 is YYREEE in the germline V gene (reference sequence). The CDR3 length is 13 residues.

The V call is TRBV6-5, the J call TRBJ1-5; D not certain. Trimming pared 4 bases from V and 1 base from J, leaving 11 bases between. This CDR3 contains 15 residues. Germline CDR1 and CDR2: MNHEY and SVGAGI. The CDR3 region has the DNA TGTGCCAGCAGTTCGTCCGGGGAGAGCAATCAGCCCCAGCATTTT. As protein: CASSSSGESNQPQHF.

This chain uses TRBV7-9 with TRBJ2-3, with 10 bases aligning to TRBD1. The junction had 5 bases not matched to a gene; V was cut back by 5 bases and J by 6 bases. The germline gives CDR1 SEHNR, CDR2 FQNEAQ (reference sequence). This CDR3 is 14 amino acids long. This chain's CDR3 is CASSTDRGWDTQYF. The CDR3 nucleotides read TGTGCCAGCAGCACGGACAGGGGGTGGGATACGCAGTATTTT.

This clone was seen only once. The CDR3 sequence is CASRPRDSHYEQYF. CDR3 bases: TGTGCCAGCAGACCCCGGGACAGCCACTACGAGCAGTACTTC. V gene TRBV6-5 combines with J gene TRBJ2-7, with TRBD1 identical over 7 bases. V was clipped by 6 bases and J by 3 bases; unmatched bases: 8. This CDR3 has 14 residues. From germline, CDR1 is MNHEY and CDR2 SVGAGI.

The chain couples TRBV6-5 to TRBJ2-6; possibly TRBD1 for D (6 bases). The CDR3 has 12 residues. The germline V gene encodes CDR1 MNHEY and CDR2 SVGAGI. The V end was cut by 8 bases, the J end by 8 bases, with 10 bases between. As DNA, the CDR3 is TGTGCCAGCCACAGGGAGACCAACGTCCTGACTTTC. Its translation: CASHRETNVLTF.